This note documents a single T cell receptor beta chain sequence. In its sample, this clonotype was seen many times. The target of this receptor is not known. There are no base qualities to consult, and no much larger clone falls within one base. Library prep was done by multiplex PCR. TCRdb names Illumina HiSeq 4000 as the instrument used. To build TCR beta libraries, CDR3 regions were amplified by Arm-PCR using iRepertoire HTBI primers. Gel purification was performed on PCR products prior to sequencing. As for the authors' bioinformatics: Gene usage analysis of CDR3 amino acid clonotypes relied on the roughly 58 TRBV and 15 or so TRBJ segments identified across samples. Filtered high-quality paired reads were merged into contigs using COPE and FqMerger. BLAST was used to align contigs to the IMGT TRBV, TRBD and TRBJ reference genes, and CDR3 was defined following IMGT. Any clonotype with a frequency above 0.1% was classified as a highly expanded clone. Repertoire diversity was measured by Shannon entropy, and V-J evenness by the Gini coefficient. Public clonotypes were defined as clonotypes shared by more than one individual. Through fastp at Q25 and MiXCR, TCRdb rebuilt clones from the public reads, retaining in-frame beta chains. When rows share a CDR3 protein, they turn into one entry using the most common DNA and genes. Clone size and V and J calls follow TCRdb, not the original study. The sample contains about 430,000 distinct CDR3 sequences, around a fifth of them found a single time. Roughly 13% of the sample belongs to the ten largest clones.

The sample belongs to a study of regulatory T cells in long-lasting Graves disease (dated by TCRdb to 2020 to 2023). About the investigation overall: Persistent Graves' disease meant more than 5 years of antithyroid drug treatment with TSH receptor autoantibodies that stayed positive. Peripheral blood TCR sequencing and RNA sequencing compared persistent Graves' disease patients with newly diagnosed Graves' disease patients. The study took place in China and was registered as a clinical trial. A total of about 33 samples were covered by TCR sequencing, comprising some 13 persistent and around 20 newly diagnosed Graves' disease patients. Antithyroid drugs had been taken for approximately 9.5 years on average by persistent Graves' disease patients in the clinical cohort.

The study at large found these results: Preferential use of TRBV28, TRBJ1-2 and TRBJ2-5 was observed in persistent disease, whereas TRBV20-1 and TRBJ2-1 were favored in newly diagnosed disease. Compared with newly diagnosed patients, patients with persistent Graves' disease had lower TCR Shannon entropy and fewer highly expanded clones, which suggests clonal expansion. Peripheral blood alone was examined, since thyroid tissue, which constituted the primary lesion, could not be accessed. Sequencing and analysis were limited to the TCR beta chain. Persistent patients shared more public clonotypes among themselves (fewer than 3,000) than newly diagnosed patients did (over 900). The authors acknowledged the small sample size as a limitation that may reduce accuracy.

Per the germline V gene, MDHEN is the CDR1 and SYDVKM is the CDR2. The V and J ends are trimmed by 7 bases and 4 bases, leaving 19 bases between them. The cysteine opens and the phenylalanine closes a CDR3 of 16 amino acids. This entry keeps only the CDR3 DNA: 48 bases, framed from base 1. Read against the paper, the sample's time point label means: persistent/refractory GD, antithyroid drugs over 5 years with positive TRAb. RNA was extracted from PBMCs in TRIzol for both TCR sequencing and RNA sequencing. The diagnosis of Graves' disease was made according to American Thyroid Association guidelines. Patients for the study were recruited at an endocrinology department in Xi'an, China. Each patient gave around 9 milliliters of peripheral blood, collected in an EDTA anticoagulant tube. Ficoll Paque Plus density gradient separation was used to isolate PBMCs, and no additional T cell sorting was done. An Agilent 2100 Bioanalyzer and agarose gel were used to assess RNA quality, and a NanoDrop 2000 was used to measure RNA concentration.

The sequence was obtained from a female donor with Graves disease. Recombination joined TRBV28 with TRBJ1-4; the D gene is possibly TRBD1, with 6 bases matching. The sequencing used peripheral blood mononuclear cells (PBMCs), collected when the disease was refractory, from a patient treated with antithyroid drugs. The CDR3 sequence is CASKGPGGPINEKLFF. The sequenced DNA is TGTGCCAGCAAGGGTCCGGGGGGCCCTATTAATGAAAAACTGTTTTTT.